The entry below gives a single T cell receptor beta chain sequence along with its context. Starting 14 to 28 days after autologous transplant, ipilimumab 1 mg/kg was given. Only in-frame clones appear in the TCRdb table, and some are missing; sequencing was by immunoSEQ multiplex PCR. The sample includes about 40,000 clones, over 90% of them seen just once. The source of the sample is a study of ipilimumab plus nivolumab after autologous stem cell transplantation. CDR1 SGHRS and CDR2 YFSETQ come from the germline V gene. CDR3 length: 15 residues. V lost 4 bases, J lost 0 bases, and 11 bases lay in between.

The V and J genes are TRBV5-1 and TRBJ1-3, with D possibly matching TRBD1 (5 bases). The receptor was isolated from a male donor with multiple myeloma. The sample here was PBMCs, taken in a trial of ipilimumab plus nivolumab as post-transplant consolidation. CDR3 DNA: TGCGCCAGCAGCCCTGGACATACCTCTGGAAACACCATATATTTT. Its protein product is CASSPGHTSGNTIYF.